Listed below are T cell receptor beta chains from one sample, sequenced in a study of blood T cell repertoires in COVID-19. TCRdb keeps only in-frame clones here, not all; method: immunoSEQ multiplex PCR. The sample has fewer than 250,000 clones; 65% to 90% are singletons. What was sequenced was peripheral blood. These receptors came from a woman aged 70-85 years with acute or convalescent COVID-19. CDR3s include the opening cysteine and the closing phenylalanine or tryptophan. The D gene is left open where the match is weak. Expanded clones get a size class; other rows say once, few or many, or leave the size out.

TRBV6-5	TRBJ2-3	TRBD1	NA	TGTGCCAGCAGTCTGACAGGGGGCTCCGCAGATACGCAGTATTTT	CASSLTGGSADTQYF
TRBV19	TRBJ2-5	NA	NA	TGTGCCAGTAACGAGGCAGGGCCTCAAGAGACCCAGTACTTC	CASNEAGPQETQYF
TRBV27	TRBJ2-7	NA	few	TGTGCCAGCAGTACTATGACAGCGAGCTCCTACGAGCAGTACTTC	CASSTMTASSYEQYF
TRBV3-1/TRBV3-2	TRBJ1-2	NA	NA	TGTGCCAGCAGCCCAAGAGAGGGTAACTATGGCTACACCTTC	CASSPREGNYGYTF
TRBV2	TRBJ2-3	NA	NA	TGTGCCAGCAGCTCCGGGCCTAGCGTTGATACGCAGTATTTT	CASSSGPSVDTQYF
TRBV6-5	TRBJ1-2	NA	NA	TGTGCCAGCAGTAATCACAGAGCTAACTATGGCTACACCTTC	CASSNHRANYGYTF
TRBV10-3	TRBJ2-7	TRBD1	NA	TGTGCCATCAGTGAGGGGACAGCCGGGGCGGAGCAGTACTTC	CAISEGTAGAEQYF
TRBV7-2	TRBJ2-7	TRBD1	NA	TGTGCCAGCAGCTCGGACAGGGGCTACGAGCAGTACTTC	CASSSDRGYEQYF
TRBV6-5	TRBJ2-1	TRBD1	NA	TGTGCCAGCACAGGGGGATACAATGAGCAGTTCTTC	CASTGGYNEQFF
TRBV3-1/TRBV3-2	TRBJ2-7	TRBD2	NA	TGTGCCAGCAGCCCGTACCTGGGGCGGGGGGGCCACGAGCAGTACTTC	CASSPYLGRGGHEQYF
TRBV6-6	TRBJ2-7	TRBD1	NA	TGTGCCAGCAGTTCCGGACAGGGAGGCGAGCAGTACTTC	CASSSGQGGEQYF
TRBV27	TRBJ2-7	NA	NA	TGTGCCTCCGCCTCCAGATTCGCCGAGCAGTACTTC	CASASRFAEQYF
TRBV2	TRBJ1-1	TRBD1	once	TGTGCCAGATCACAGGGGGCCGACACTGAAGCTTTCTTT	CARSQGADTEAFF
TRBV9	TRBJ2-1	TRBD2	NA	TGTGCCAGCAGCGGCTCGGGACTAGGCTATGAGCAGTTCTTC	CASSGSGLGYEQFF
TRBV5-1	TRBJ2-3	TRBD2	NA	TGCGCCAGCAAGACTAGCGGAGTTAGCACAGATACGCAGTATTTT	CASKTSGVSTDTQYF
TRBV5-4	TRBJ1-2	NA	NA	TGTGCCAGCAGCAGTTTCGGTGTCCTCTATGGCTACACCTTC	CASSSFGVLYGYTF
TRBV29-1	TRBJ1-3	TRBD1	NA	TGCAGCGCCACGGGCCTTGGGACAGCATCTGGAAACACCATATATTTT	CSATGLGTASGNTIYF
TRBV7-2	TRBJ1-1	TRBD1	NA	TGTGCCAGCAGCTTCGGGACAGGAGGGAACACTGAAGCTTTCTTT	CASSFGTGGNTEAFF
TRBV19	TRBJ1-2	NA	once	TGTGCCAGTAATGACAGGAACGGGGCTAACTATGGCTACACCTTC	CASNDRNGANYGYTF
TRBV6-6	TRBJ1-5	NA	NA	TGTGCCAGCAGTACCCCCGTACAATTTCAGGCCCAGCATTTT	CASSTPVQFQAQHF
TRBV18	TRBJ1-1	TRBD1	NA	TGTGCCAGCTCAAGAGGGACAGGGGGCAGTGAAGCTTTCTTT	CASSRGTGGSEAFF
TRBV5-1	TRBJ2-1	NA	NA	TGCGCCAGCACCCGGGATCTTGGAATCTATGAGCAGTTCTTC	CASTRDLGIYEQFF
TRBV7-9	TRBJ1-4	NA	NA	TGTGCCAGCAGCTTACAGGGCGGGGGTGAAAAACTGTTTTTT	CASSLQGGGEKLFF
TRBV30	TRBJ1-6	TRBD1	NA	TGTGCCTGGAGTGTTGGGACAGGGGGTTCACCCCTCCACTTT	CAWSVGTGGSPLHF
TRBV5-4	TRBJ2-2	TRBD1	NA	TGTGCCAGCAGCTTGATTCCAGGGGGCGCGACCGGGGAGCTGTTTTTT	CASSLIPGGATGELFF
TRBV19	TRBJ1-5	NA	NA	TGTGCCAGTAGTGTCCAGGGGCGGCTCAATCAGCCCCAGCATTTT	CASSVQGRLNQPQHF
TRBV6-5	TRBJ1-2	NA	NA	TGTGCCAGCAGCTCGGACATTGCCTCCTTCTATGGCTACACCTTC	CASSSDIASFYGYTF
TRBV5-1	TRBJ1-3	NA	NA	TGCGCCAGCAGCTTCCAGGGGACCTCTGGAAACACCATATATTTT	CASSFQGTSGNTIYF
TRBV5-8	TRBJ1-1	NA	NA	TGTGCCAGCAGCCTCACAGGAATGAACACTGAAGCTTTCTTT	CASSLTGMNTEAFF
TRBV28	TRBJ2-1	TRBD2	NA	TGTGCCAGCAGTGAAAATATAGCGGGGGGGCTCTCCTACAATGAGCAGTTCTTC	CASSENIAGGLSYNEQFF
TRBV19	TRBJ1-5	TRBD1	once	TGTGCCAGTAGTCTCCGACAGGGAAGCAATCAGCCCCAGCATTTT	CASSLRQGSNQPQHF
TRBV7-8	TRBJ1-5	NA	NA	TGTGCCAGCTGCCGTCTCGGTCAGCCCCAGCATTTT	CASCRLGQPQHF
TRBV10-3	TRBJ2-7	NA	few	TGTGCCATCAGTGAGTCCCGCGAGGGTAACGAGCAGTACTTC	CAISESREGNEQYF
TRBV27	TRBJ1-2	TRBD1	NA	TGTGCCAGCATGCGTCTTGGGACAGGGGTTTTTGGGGTTGATGTGGCAAACTATGGCTACACCTTC	CASMRLGTGVFGVDVANYGYTF
TRBV4-2	TRBJ1-5	NA	NA	TGTGCCAGCAGCCAAGATGGAGATACTTATAGCAATCAGCCCCAGCATTTT	CASSQDGDTYSNQPQHF
TRBV2	TRBJ1-4	TRBD1	NA	TGTGCCAGCAAAGGACAGGGGGTAGCTAATGAAAAACTGTTTTTT	CASKGQGVANEKLFF
TRBV18	TRBJ1-2	TRBD1	NA	TGTGCCAGCTCACCACCCTCGGACAGGGGCTATGGCTACACCTTC	CASSPPSDRGYGYTF
TRBV14	TRBJ1-5	TRBD1	NA	TGTGCCAGCAGCCAAGAGTGCCGGGACAGGGGTTTAAGGAATCAGCCCCAGCATTTT	CASSQECRDRGLRNQPQHF
TRBV4-2	TRBJ2-5	NA	NA	TGTGCCAGCAGCCAAGACAGGATACAAGAGACCCAGTACTTC	CASSQDRIQETQYF
TRBV7-8	TRBJ1-5	NA	NA	TGTGCCAGCAGCATAACCTATAGCAATCAGCCCCAGCATTTT	CASSITYSNQPQHF